A selection of T cell receptor beta chains follows, all from one sample in a study of early T cells in non-severe SARS-CoV-2 infection. TCRdb called the 5' RACE reads again in MiXCR, with one record for every CDR3 protein. In the table there are approximately 68,000 distinct CDR3 sequences, 9.5% to 13% of which are singletons. The sample in question was whole blood, obtained at baseline. Receptors were obtained from an adult who was a healthcare worker with PCR-confirmed SARS-CoV-2 infection or an uninfected control (not recorded which). CDR3s include the opening cysteine and the closing phenylalanine or tryptophan. The D gene is left open where the match is weak. Where a row states a size, it is once, few, many or the class of an expanded clone; other rows omit it.

clone size: -; D gene: -; J gene: TRBJ1-4; V gene: TRBV12-3/TRBV12-4; CDR3 DNA: TGTGCCAGCAGTTTAGCATTAGGGGTCATCGATGAAAAACTGTTTTTT; CDR3 protein: CASSLALGVIDEKLFF
clone size: few; D gene: -; J gene: TRBJ1-1; V gene: TRBV6-6; CDR3 DNA: TGTGCCAGCACCCTAGGAGAGGGTTACACTGAAGCTTTCTTT; CDR3 protein: CASTLGEGYTEAFF
clone size: -; D gene: -; J gene: TRBJ1-5; V gene: TRBV6-2/TRBV6-3; CDR3 DNA: TGTGCCAGCAGTTACAAGGGTGACCAGCCCCAGCATTTT; CDR3 protein: CASSYKGDQPQHF
clone size: many; D gene: -; J gene: TRBJ1-1; V gene: TRBV6-1; CDR3 DNA: TGTGCCAGCTATGAGAGACTAGCCACTGAAGCTTTCTTT; CDR3 protein: CASYERLATEAFF
clone size: few; D gene: TRBD1; J gene: TRBJ1-2; V gene: TRBV6-5; CDR3 DNA: TGTGCCAGCAGGCAGGGGACAGTCGATGGCTACACCTTC; CDR3 protein: CASRQGTVDGYTF
clone size: few; D gene: -; J gene: TRBJ1-2; V gene: TRBV7-9; CDR3 DNA: TGTGCCAGCAGCTTACCCGATGAGGGAGGGTATGGCTACACCTTC; CDR3 protein: CASSLPDEGGYGYTF
clone size: few; D gene: -; J gene: TRBJ1-6; V gene: TRBV11-2; CDR3 DNA: TGTGCCAGCAGCCTTCGCCCGGGGCGCCTCCACTTT; CDR3 protein: CASSLRPGRLHF
clone size: many; D gene: -; J gene: TRBJ2-7; V gene: TRBV7-6; CDR3 DNA: TGTGCCAGCAGCTCGTATTCCGGGGGCGAGCAGTACTTC; CDR3 protein: CASSSYSGGEQYF
clone size: -; D gene: -; J gene: TRBJ2-3; V gene: TRBV7-2; CDR3 DNA: TGTGCCAGCAGAGGTCAGGTTAGCACAGATACGCAGTATTTT; CDR3 protein: CASRGQVSTDTQYF
clone size: few; D gene: -; J gene: TRBJ1-1; V gene: TRBV2; CDR3 DNA: TGTGCCAGCACAAGGGAGAGCACTGAAGCTTTCTTT; CDR3 protein: CASTRESTEAFF
clone size: -; D gene: -; J gene: TRBJ1-2; V gene: TRBV20-1; CDR3 DNA: TGCAGTGCTAGATCTACTGGCTACACCTTC; CDR3 protein: CSARSTGYTF
clone size: -; D gene: -; J gene: TRBJ1-1; V gene: TRBV12-3/TRBV12-4; CDR3 DNA: TGTGCCAGCAGTTTGGGCAGTAAAGCTTTCTTT; CDR3 protein: CASSLGSKAFF
clone size: few; D gene: TRBD2; J gene: TRBJ2-1; V gene: TRBV2; CDR3 DNA: TGTGCCAGCTGTCTAGCGGGGGTGTACAATGAGCAGTTCTTC; CDR3 protein: CASCLAGVYNEQFF
clone size: -; D gene: -; J gene: TRBJ2-7; V gene: TRBV5-4; CDR3 DNA: TGTGCCAGCAGCTTCCGGTCAGGGGCCTACGAGCAGTACTTC; CDR3 protein: CASSFRSGAYEQYF
clone size: -; D gene: TRBD2; J gene: TRBJ2-1; V gene: TRBV9; CDR3 DNA: TGTGCCAGCAGCGTAGACGTTAGCGGGGGGCTTTACAATGAGCAGTTCTTC; CDR3 protein: CASSVDVSGGLYNEQFF
clone size: -; D gene: TRBD1; J gene: TRBJ2-7; V gene: TRBV9; CDR3 DNA: TGTGCCAGCAGCCCCCAGGGACAGGGACTGGAGCAGTACTTC; CDR3 protein: CASSPQGQGLEQYF
clone size: few; D gene: TRBD1; J gene: TRBJ1-2; V gene: TRBV20-1; CDR3 DNA: TGCAGTGCTCCCCGGAGGGGGCAGGGGTATGGCTACACCTTC; CDR3 protein: CSAPRRGQGYGYTF
clone size: many; D gene: -; J gene: TRBJ2-6; V gene: TRBV5-4; CDR3 DNA: TGTGCCAGCAGCTTCCTCTTTGGGGCCAACGTCCTGACTTTC; CDR3 protein: CASSFLFGANVLTF
clone size: -; D gene: TRBD2; J gene: TRBJ2-1; V gene: TRBV7-2; CDR3 DNA: TGTGCCAGCAGCTTACCGGGGGGAAAAGGGAGGGAGCAGTTCTTC; CDR3 protein: CASSLPGGKGREQFF
clone size: -; D gene: -; J gene: TRBJ1-1; V gene: TRBV30; CDR3 DNA: TGTGCCTGGAGTGTACTACAAGGTCCGGGCACTGAAGCTTTCTTT; CDR3 protein: CAWSVLQGPGTEAFF
clone size: many; D gene: -; J gene: TRBJ2-3; V gene: TRBV29-1; CDR3 DNA: TGCAGCTCTCGACCCGGTAGCACAGATACGCAGTATTTT; CDR3 protein: CSSRPGSTDTQYF
clone size: -; D gene: -; J gene: TRBJ2-2; V gene: TRBV28; CDR3 DNA: TGTGCCAGCAGTTTATCCAGTACTGGACTGGGGGAGCTGTTTTTT; CDR3 protein: CASSLSSTGLGELFF
clone size: few; D gene: -; J gene: TRBJ2-2; V gene: TRBV15; CDR3 DNA: TGTGCCACCAGCTTAACTCAGGGCGCAGGCGGGACCGGGGAGCCGTTTTTT; CDR3 protein: CATSLTQGAGGTGEPFF
clone size: few; D gene: -; J gene: TRBJ2-1; V gene: TRBV6-5; CDR3 DNA: TGTGCCAGCAGTTACGGTTTCGTGCAGTTCTTC; CDR3 protein: CASSYGFVQFF